Following are 14 T cell receptor beta chains from one sample sequenced in a study of T cell responses to AZD1222 COVID-19 vaccine. The repertoire was sequenced with immunoSEQ multiplex PCR; TCRdb's copy has only in-frame clones and lacks some. In the table there are 150,000 or so clones, 90% to 95% of which are singletons. This material consisted of peripheral blood, taken 28 days after the second AZD1222 dose. These receptors were obtained from an adult who received the AZD1222 COVID-19 vaccine.

The rearrangement links TRBV2 to TRBJ2-1; D remains unclear. Germline values: CDR1 SNHLY, CDR2 FYNNEI. Trimming removed 6 bases from V and 0 bases from J, with 12 bases in between. This CDR3 has 15 residues. The CDR3 reads CASSQRWDSYNEQFF. CDR3 in DNA: TGTGCCAGCAGCCAAAGGTGGGACTCCTACAATGAGCAGTTCTTC.

J is TRBJ2-3 and V is TRBV7-6; TRBD1 is a possible D gene (6 bases). The germline CDR1 and CDR2 sequences are SGHVS and FNYEAQ. With 3 bases removed from V and 6 bases from J, the gap between germline ends came to 16 bases. This CDR3 comprises 15 residues. The CDR3 reads CASSFGTRSRDTQYF. CDR3 in DNA: TGTGCCAGCAGCTTCGGGACAAGGAGCAGGGATACGCAGTATTTT.

The CDR3 nucleotides read TGCGCCAGCCAGACCCCTCGCGGGAGACTCAACGAGCAGTACTTC. This encodes CASQTPRGRLNEQYF. This chain uses TRBV10-2 with TRBJ2-7; 7 bases fit TRBD2. Germline values: CDR1 WSHSY, CDR2 SAAADI. V lost 8 bases, J lost 5 bases, and 15 bases stayed unmatched. The CDR3 length is 15 residues.

The genes are TRBV5-8 and TRBJ1-5; weak D call: TRBD1 (6 bases). V lost 0 bases to trimming and J lost 5 bases, with 18 bases between them. CDR3 length equals 17 residues. Germline loops: CDR1 SGHTS, CDR2 YDEGEE. The chain's CDR3 is CASSLAAWRRGDQPQHF. CDR3 sequence (DNA): TGTGCCAGCAGCTTGGCCGCTTGGCGCAGGGGTGATCAGCCCCAGCATTTT.

This clone has only one observation. The J gene is TRBJ2-7, the V gene TRBV6-2 or TRBV6-3; perhaps D is TRBD1 or TRBD2 (6 bases each). This CDR3 comprises 14 residues. Trimming took 5 bases from V and 2 from J, leaving 13 bases between them. The germline gives CDR1 MNHEY, CDR2 SVGEGT. The CDR3 DNA follows: TGTGCCAGCAGTCCCCCGGAGGGGGCCTACGAGCAGTACTTC. Translated, it gives CASSPPEGAYEQYF.

This chain uses TRBV28 with TRBJ2-1; D may be TRBD1 (5 bases). The CDR3 runs 13 residues. Deletions cut 3 bases from V and 6 bases from J, with 9 bases between. CDR1 MDHEN and CDR2 SYDVKM come from the germline V gene. The CDR3 region has the DNA TGTGCCAGCAGTTTGAGACAGCTCAATGAGCAGTTCTTC. Its translation: CASSLRQLNEQFF.

The V call is TRBV9, the J call TRBJ2-5; TRBD1 matches at 7 bases. Germline V gene sequence: CDR1 SGDLS, CDR2 YYNGEE. V dropped 1 base and J dropped 1; count of bases not matched to a gene: 1. There are 14 residues in the CDR3. CDR3 loop: CASSVSGGQETQYF. CDR3 nucleotide sequence: TGTGCCAGCAGCGTATCAGGGGGCCAAGAGACCCAGTACTTC.

This clone has just one count. The chain links TRBV28 to TRBJ1-2; 7 nucleotides line up with TRBD1. CDR3 length equals 14 residues. Germline V CDR1 and CDR2: MDHEN, SYDVKM. V gave up 3 bases and J gave up 5 bases; unmatched junction bases: 6. The CDR3 region is CASSFQGGPYGYTF. DNA of the CDR3: TGTGCCAGCAGTTTCCAGGGGGGACCTTATGGCTACACCTTC.

This clone was detected once. CDR3 sequence (DNA): TGTGCCAGCAGTGGGACCAAGCAGTACTTC. Translated: CASSGTKQYF. V usage is TRBV2 and J usage is TRBJ2-7; D is ambiguous. The CDR3 extends over 10 amino acids. Trimming pared 4 bases from V and 8 bases from J, leaving 6 bases between. In germline, CDR1 is SNHLY, CDR2 FYNNEI.

This clone was found once. This chain uses TRBV5-1 with TRBJ1-2; no clear D. From germline, CDR1 is SGHRS and CDR2 YFSETQ. This CDR3 has 15 residues. Between the trimmed V and J ends, which lost 0 bases and 8 bases, there was a span of 17 bases. The CDR3 protein is CASSLASRPETGYTF. The CDR3 bases are TGCGCCAGCAGCTTGGCCAGTAGACCCGAGACGGGCTACACCTTC.

V usage is TRBV6-5 and J usage is TRBJ2-4; the D is unclear. The CDR3 is made up of 15 amino acids. V lost 4 bases to trimming and J lost 0 bases, with 10 bases between them. In germline, CDR1 is MNHEY, CDR2 SVGAGI. The DNA of the CDR3 is TGTGCCAGCAGTTTATCACCTCAAGCCAAAAACATTCAGTACTTC. Translating gives CASSLSPQAKNIQYF.

V gene TRBV2 combines with J gene TRBJ2-1, with 10 bases aligning to TRBD2. Germline assignment: CDR1 SNHLY and CDR2 FYNNEI. CDR3 length: 16 residues. V trimming: 5 bases; J trimming: 3 bases; junction bases outside the gene matches: 7. This CDR3 reads CASSRSSGSLYNEQFF. CDR3 in DNA: TGTGCCAGCAGTAGGTCTAGCGGGAGTCTCTACAATGAGCAGTTCTTC.

The J gene is TRBJ2-2, the V gene TRBV6-5; 8 bases match TRBD2. The junction had 4 bases not matched to a gene; V was cut back by 0 bases and J by 7 bases. The length of the CDR3 is 15 residues. Germline CDR1 is MNHEY and CDR2 is SVGAGI. In DNA, the CDR3 is TGTGCCAGCAGTTACTCGGCCGGGAGGGGCGGGGAGCTGTTTTTT. Protein: CASSYSAGRGGELFF.

V gene TRBV25-1 combines with J gene TRBJ2-5; the D gene is possibly TRBD2 (6 bases). The germline CDR1 and CDR2 sequences are MGHDK and SYGVNS. V dropped 2 bases and J dropped 9 bases, with 16 bases sitting between them. This CDR3 region has 14 residues. The CDR3, as DNA: TGTGCCAGCAGTGAAGGGACTGATAGCGCGGCCCAGTACTTC. Translated: CASSEGTDSAAQYF.